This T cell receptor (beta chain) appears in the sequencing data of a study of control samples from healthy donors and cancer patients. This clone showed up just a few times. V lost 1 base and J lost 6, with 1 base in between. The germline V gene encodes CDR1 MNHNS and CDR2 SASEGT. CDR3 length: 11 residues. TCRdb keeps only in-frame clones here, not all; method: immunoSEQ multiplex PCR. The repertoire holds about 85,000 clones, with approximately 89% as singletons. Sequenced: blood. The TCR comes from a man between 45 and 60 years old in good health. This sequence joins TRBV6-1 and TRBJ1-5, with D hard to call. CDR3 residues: CASSEGQPQHF. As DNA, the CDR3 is TGTGCCAGCAGTGAAGGTCAGCCCCAGCATTTT.